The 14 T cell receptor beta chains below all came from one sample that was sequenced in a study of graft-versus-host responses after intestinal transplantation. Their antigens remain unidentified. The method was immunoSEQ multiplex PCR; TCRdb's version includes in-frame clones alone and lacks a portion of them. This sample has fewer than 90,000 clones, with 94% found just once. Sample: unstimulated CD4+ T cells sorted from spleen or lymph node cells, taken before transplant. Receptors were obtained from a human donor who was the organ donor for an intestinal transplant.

In DNA form, the CDR3 reads TGTGCCAGCGCGAGTAGCGGGGCGACCACAGATACGCAGTATTTT. Protein sequence: CASASSGATTDTQYF. The gene calls are TRBV2 and TRBJ2-3, with TRBD2 matching over 8 bases. The CDR3 contains 15 residues. The V segment lost 8 bases and the J segment 2 bases; nucleotides outside the gene matches: 9. Germline CDR1 reads SNHLY; CDR2 reads FYNNEI.

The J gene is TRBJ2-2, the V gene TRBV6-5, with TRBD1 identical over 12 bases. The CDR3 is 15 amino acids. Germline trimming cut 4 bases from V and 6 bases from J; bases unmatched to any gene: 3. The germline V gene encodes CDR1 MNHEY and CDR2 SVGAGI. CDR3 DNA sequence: TGTGCCAGCAGTTGGGGGACAGGGGGCTCCGGGGAGCTGTTTTTT. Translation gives CASSWGTGGSGELFF.

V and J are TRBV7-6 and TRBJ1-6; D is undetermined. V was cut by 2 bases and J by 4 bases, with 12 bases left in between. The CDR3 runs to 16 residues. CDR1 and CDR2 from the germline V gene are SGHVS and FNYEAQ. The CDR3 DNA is TGTGCCAGCAGCTTAATCGGGCGATCGTATAATTCACCCCTCCACTTT. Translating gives CASSLIGRSYNSPLHF. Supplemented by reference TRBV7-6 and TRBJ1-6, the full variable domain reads GAGVSQSPRYKVTKRGQDVALRCDPISGHVSLYWYRQALGQGPEFLTYFNYEAQQDKSGLPNDRFSAERPEGSISTLTIQRTEQRDSAMYRCASSLIGRSYNSPLHFGNGTRLTVT.

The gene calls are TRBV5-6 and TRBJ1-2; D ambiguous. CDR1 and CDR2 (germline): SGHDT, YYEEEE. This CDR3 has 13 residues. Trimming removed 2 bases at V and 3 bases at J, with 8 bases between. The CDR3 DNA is TGTGCCAGCAGCTTTCCCCTTGACTATGGCTACACCTTC. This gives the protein CASSFPLDYGYTF.

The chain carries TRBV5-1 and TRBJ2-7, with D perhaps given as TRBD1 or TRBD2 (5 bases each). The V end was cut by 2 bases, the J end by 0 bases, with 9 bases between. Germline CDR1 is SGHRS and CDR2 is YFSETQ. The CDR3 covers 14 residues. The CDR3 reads CASSFGTVSYEQYF. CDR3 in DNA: TGCGCCAGCAGCTTCGGGACGGTCTCCTACGAGCAGTACTTC.

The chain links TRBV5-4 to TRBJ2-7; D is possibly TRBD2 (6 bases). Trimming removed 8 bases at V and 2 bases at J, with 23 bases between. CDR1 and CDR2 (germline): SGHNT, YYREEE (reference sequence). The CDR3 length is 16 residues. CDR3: CASTLVGGTVTYEQYF. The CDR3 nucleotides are TGTGCCAGTACCCTAGTGGGAGGAACAGTTACCTACGAGCAGTACTTC.

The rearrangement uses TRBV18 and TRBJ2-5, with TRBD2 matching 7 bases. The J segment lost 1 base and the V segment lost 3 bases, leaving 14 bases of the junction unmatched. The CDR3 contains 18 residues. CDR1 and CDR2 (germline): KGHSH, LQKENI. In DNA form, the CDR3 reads TGTGCCAGCTCACCCCGGCCGGCAAGCGGGGAGATCCAAGAGACCCAGTACTTC. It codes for CASSPRPASGEIQETQYF.

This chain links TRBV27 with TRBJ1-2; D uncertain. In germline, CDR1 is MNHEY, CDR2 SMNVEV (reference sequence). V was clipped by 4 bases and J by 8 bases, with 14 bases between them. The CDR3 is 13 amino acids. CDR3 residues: CASSSELTAGYTF. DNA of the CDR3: TGTGCCAGCAGTTCCGAATTAACAGCGGGCTACACCTTC.

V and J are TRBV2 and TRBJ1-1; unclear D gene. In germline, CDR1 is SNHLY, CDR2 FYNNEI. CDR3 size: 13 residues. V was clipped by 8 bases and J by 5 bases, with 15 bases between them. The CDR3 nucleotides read TGTGCCAGCGGGCCACCCTCGAGGACTGAAGCTTTCTTT. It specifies CASGPPSRTEAFF.

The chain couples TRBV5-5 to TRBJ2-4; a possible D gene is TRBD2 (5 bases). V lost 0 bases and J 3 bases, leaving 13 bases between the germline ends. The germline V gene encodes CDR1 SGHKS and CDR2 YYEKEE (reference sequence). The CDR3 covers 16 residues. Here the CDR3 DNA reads TGTGCCAGCAGCTTGGCCGGGGTGCTAGGCAAAAACATTCAGTACTTC. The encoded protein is CASSLAGVLGKNIQYF.

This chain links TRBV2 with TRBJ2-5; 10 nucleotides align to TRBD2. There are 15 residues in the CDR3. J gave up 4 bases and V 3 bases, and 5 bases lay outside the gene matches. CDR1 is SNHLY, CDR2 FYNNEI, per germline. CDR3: CASSDLAGDRETQYF. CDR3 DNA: TGTGCCAGCAGTGACCTAGCGGGGGATCGAGAGACCCAGTACTTC.

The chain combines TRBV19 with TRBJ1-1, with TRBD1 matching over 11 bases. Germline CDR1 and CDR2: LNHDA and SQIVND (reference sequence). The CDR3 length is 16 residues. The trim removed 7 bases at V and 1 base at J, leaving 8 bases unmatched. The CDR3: CASTYRDRGTNTEAFF. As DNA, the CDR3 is TGTGCCAGTACCTACCGGGACAGGGGGACGAACACTGAAGCTTTCTTT. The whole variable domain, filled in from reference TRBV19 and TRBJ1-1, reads DGGITQSPKYLFRKEGQNVTLSCEQNLNHDAMYWYRQDPGQGLRLIYYSQIVNDFQKGDIAEGYSVSREKKESFPLTVTSAQKNPTAFYLCASTYRDRGTNTEAFFGQGTRLTVV.

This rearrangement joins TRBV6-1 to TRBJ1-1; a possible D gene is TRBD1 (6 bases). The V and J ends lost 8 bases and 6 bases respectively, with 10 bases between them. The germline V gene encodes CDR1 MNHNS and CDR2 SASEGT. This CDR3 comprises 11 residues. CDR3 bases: TGTGCCAGCGGAGACAGGCCTGAAGCTTTCTTT. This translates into CASGDRPEAFF.

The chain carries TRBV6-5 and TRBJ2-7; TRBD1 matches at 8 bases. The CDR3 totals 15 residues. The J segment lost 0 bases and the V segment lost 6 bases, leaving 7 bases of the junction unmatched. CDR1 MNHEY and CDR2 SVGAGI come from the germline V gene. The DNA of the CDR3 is TGTGCCAGCAGCTCTACCGGGACAGGCTCCTACGAGCAGTACTTC. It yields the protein CASSSTGTGSYEQYF.